This is a list of T cell receptor beta chains from one sample in a study of cytomegalovirus exposure and HLA in healthy donors. The protocol was immunoSEQ multiplex PCR, while the TCRdb copy is restricted to in-frame clones and leaves out a portion. Of 200,000 to 250,000 clones listed, 70% to 85% were seen once; the top ten hold around 2.9%. The sample was PBMCs. These receptors were collected from a woman in her fifties or sixties in good health and CMV-seropositive. Both conserved end residues are part of each CDR3. The order of the fields is clone size, D gene, J gene, V gene, CDR3 protein, CDR3 DNA. A D gene is named only where the DNA matches it firmly. Part of the rows lack a size; the others show once, few, many or a class for expanded clones.

clone_size: once; d_call: NA; j_call: TRBJ1-2; v_call: TRBV5-1; cdr3_aa: CASSSHSSYGYTF; cdr3_nt: TGCGCCAGCAGCTCCCACAGCTCCTATGGCTACACCTTC
clone_size: once; d_call: NA; j_call: TRBJ2-2; v_call: TRBV19; cdr3_aa: CASRWGGGTGELFF; cdr3_nt: TGTGCCAGTAGATGGGGGGGCGGTACCGGGGAGCTGTTTTTT
clone_size: NA; d_call: TRBD1; j_call: TRBJ1-1; v_call: TRBV10-3; cdr3_aa: CATTGGLWTEAFF; cdr3_nt: TGTGCCACCACAGGGGGGCTGTGGACTGAAGCTTTCTTT
clone_size: few; d_call: NA; j_call: TRBJ1-1; v_call: TRBV30; cdr3_aa: CAWSKTANTEAFF; cdr3_nt: TGTGCCTGGAGTAAAACTGCGAACACTGAAGCTTTCTTT
clone_size: NA; d_call: TRBD2; j_call: TRBJ2-5; v_call: TRBV6-1; cdr3_aa: CASSELTSGETQYF; cdr3_nt: TGTGCCAGCAGTGAACTTACTAGCGGGGAGACCCAGTACTTC
clone_size: NA; d_call: TRBD2; j_call: TRBJ2-3; v_call: TRBV5-4; cdr3_aa: CASTTPKSGGATDTQYF; cdr3_nt: TGTGCCAGCACCACCCCAAAGAGCGGGGGGGCCACAGATACGCAGTATTTT
clone_size: NA; d_call: NA; j_call: TRBJ2-1; v_call: TRBV2; cdr3_aa: CASSRYNEQFF; cdr3_nt: TGTGCCAGCAGCAGGTACAATGAGCAGTTCTTC
clone_size: NA; d_call: NA; j_call: TRBJ2-7; v_call: TRBV7-6; cdr3_aa: CASSLEDTRPYEQYF; cdr3_nt: TGTGCCAGCAGCTTAGAGGACACCCGACCCTACGAGCAGTACTTC
clone_size: once; d_call: NA; j_call: TRBJ1-2; v_call: TRBV5-4; cdr3_aa: CASSLDSYGYTF; cdr3_nt: TGTGCCAGCAGCTTGGACAGTTATGGCTACACCTTC
clone_size: NA; d_call: TRBD1; j_call: TRBJ1-1; v_call: TRBV18; cdr3_aa: CASSSTGVALNTEAFF; cdr3_nt: TGTGCCAGCTCATCGACAGGGGTTGCCCTGAACACTGAAGCTTTCTTT
clone_size: few; d_call: NA; j_call: TRBJ1-1; v_call: TRBV19; cdr3_aa: CASSLETPPREAFF; cdr3_nt: TGTGCCAGTAGTTTAGAGACTCCTCCAAGGGAAGCTTTCTTT
clone_size: NA; d_call: NA; j_call: TRBJ1-4; v_call: TRBV4-3; cdr3_aa: CASSQEIQMFNEKRFF; cdr3_nt: TGCGCCAGCAGCCAAGAGATACAGATGTTTAATGAAAAACGGTTTTTT
clone_size: NA; d_call: TRBD1; j_call: TRBJ1-4; v_call: TRBV15; cdr3_aa: CATSRDPGTGTLNEKLFF; cdr3_nt: TGTGCCACCAGCAGAGATCCAGGGACAGGGACTCTCAATGAAAAACTGTTTTTT
clone_size: NA; d_call: NA; j_call: TRBJ1-1; v_call: TRBV12-2; cdr3_aa: CASRLGGLTAEAFF; cdr3_nt: TGTGCAAGTCGCTTAGGGGGATTGACAGCTGAAGCTTTCTTT
clone_size: NA; d_call: TRBD2; j_call: TRBJ2-1; v_call: TRBV19; cdr3_aa: CASSGLVGREQFF; cdr3_nt: TGTGCCAGCTCCGGACTAGTAGGGCGTGAGCAGTTCTTC
clone_size: NA; d_call: TRBD1; j_call: TRBJ2-7; v_call: TRBV29-1; cdr3_aa: CSVETGQGARGEQYF; cdr3_nt: TGCAGCGTTGAGACTGGCCAGGGGGCAAGGGGGGAGCAGTACTTC
clone_size: NA; d_call: TRBD1; j_call: TRBJ2-3; v_call: TRBV18; cdr3_aa: CASSPLLGQGFRGDTQYF; cdr3_nt: TGTGCCAGCTCACCACTCTTAGGACAGGGGTTTCGTGGAGATACGCAGTATTTT
clone_size: few; d_call: TRBD2; j_call: TRBJ2-4; v_call: TRBV15; cdr3_aa: CATSRGTRRGNIQYF; cdr3_nt: TGTGCCACCAGCAGAGGGACTCGGCGGGGGAACATTCAGTACTTC
clone_size: NA; d_call: TRBD1; j_call: TRBJ1-4; v_call: TRBV28; cdr3_aa: CASSSQSHRDRGEKLFF; cdr3_nt: TGTGCCAGCAGTTCGCAATCACACCGGGACAGGGGCGAAAAACTGTTTTTT
clone_size: NA; d_call: TRBD1; j_call: TRBJ2-3; v_call: TRBV27; cdr3_aa: CASRQNRGLSTDTQYF; cdr3_nt: TGTGCCAGCAGGCAGAACAGGGGGCTTAGCACAGATACGCAGTATTTT
clone_size: NA; d_call: TRBD2; j_call: TRBJ2-1; v_call: TRBV5-1; cdr3_aa: CASSLVWTSRGNEQFF; cdr3_nt: TGCGCCAGCAGCTTGGTTTGGACTAGCAGGGGTAATGAGCAGTTCTTC
clone_size: NA; d_call: NA; j_call: TRBJ1-5; v_call: TRBV5-6; cdr3_aa: CASSRIVDSNQPQHF; cdr3_nt: TGTGCCAGCAGCCGCATAGTCGATAGCAATCAGCCCCAGCATTTT
clone_size: NA; d_call: NA; j_call: TRBJ2-1; v_call: TRBV5-4; cdr3_aa: CASSLDRGGYNEQFF; cdr3_nt: TGTGCCAGCAGCTTGGACAGGGGAGGCTACAATGAGCAGTTCTTC
clone_size: NA; d_call: TRBD1; j_call: TRBJ1-2; v_call: TRBV6-1; cdr3_aa: CASSRDLGQVYGYTF; cdr3_nt: TGTGCCAGCAGTCGAGATTTGGGACAGGTCTATGGCTACACCTTC
clone_size: NA; d_call: TRBD1; j_call: TRBJ1-5; v_call: TRBV2; cdr3_aa: CASSETTGDQPQHF; cdr3_nt: TGTGCCAGCAGTGAAACTACAGGGGATCAGCCCCAGCATTTT
clone_size: NA; d_call: NA; j_call: TRBJ2-7; v_call: TRBV5-1; cdr3_aa: CASSLNFDEQYF; cdr3_nt: TGCGCCAGCAGCTTAAACTTCGACGAGCAGTACTTC
clone_size: NA; d_call: NA; j_call: TRBJ1-1; v_call: TRBV4-2; cdr3_aa: CASSPRSDTEAFF; cdr3_nt: TGTGCCAGCAGCCCGCGGTCGGACACTGAAGCTTTCTTT
clone_size: once; d_call: TRBD2; j_call: TRBJ2-6; v_call: TRBV7-6; cdr3_aa: CASSPAGGSSGANVLTF; cdr3_nt: TGTGCCAGCAGCCCAGCGGGGGGAAGCTCTGGGGCCAACGTCCTGACTTTC
clone_size: NA; d_call: NA; j_call: TRBJ2-2; v_call: TRBV5-4; cdr3_aa: CASSPRRVQGGELFF; cdr3_nt: TGTGCCAGCAGCCCTAGGAGGGTTCAGGGCGGGGAGCTGTTTTTT
clone_size: once; d_call: TRBD2; j_call: TRBJ2-1; v_call: TRBV6-6; cdr3_aa: CASSLAGDLHEQFF; cdr3_nt: TGTGCCAGCAGTCTAGCGGGGGATCTCCATGAGCAGTTCTTC
clone_size: NA; d_call: NA; j_call: TRBJ2-3; v_call: TRBV5-8; cdr3_aa: CASSRRRIQSDTQYF; cdr3_nt: TGTGCCAGCAGCCGGAGACGCATTCAGAGTGATACGCAGTATTTT
clone_size: NA; d_call: NA; j_call: TRBJ2-7; v_call: TRBV30; cdr3_aa: CAWSVGQAGEQYF; cdr3_nt: TGTGCCTGGAGTGTAGGACAGGCGGGGGAGCAGTACTTC
clone_size: NA; d_call: NA; j_call: TRBJ2-7; v_call: TRBV19; cdr3_aa: CASRLNGVAYEQYF; cdr3_nt: TGTGCCAGTAGATTGAACGGAGTAGCCTACGAGCAGTACTTC
clone_size: NA; d_call: TRBD2; j_call: TRBJ2-7; v_call: TRBV6-5; cdr3_aa: CASRDGAAGADEQYF; cdr3_nt: TGTGCCAGCAGGGATGGGGCAGCGGGAGCTGACGAGCAGTACTTC
clone_size: NA; d_call: NA; j_call: TRBJ1-2; v_call: TRBV30; cdr3_aa: CAWNQGLYGYTF; cdr3_nt: TGTGCCTGGAACCAGGGTCTCTATGGCTACACCTTC
clone_size: NA; d_call: TRBD2; j_call: TRBJ2-5; v_call: TRBV2; cdr3_aa: CASSGGLAGSQETQYF; cdr3_nt: TGTGCCAGCAGTGGGGGGCTAGCGGGATCCCAAGAGACCCAGTACTTC
clone_size: NA; d_call: NA; j_call: TRBJ2-3; v_call: TRBV13; cdr3_aa: CASNVGLSTDTQYF; cdr3_nt: TGTGCCAGCAACGTTGGACTAAGCACAGATACGCAGTATTTT
clone_size: few; d_call: TRBD2; j_call: TRBJ2-5; v_call: TRBV5-1; cdr3_aa: CASSFLADQETQYF; cdr3_nt: TGCGCCAGCAGCTTTCTAGCGGATCAAGAGACCCAGTACTTC
clone_size: NA; d_call: TRBD2; j_call: TRBJ2-7; v_call: TRBV6-5; cdr3_aa: CASSYSLAGVYEQYF; cdr3_nt: TGTGCCAGCAGTTACTCACTAGCGGGAGTTTACGAGCAGTACTTC
clone_size: NA; d_call: TRBD2; j_call: TRBJ2-3; v_call: TRBV9; cdr3_aa: CASSPGGASTDTQYF; cdr3_nt: TGTGCCAGCAGCCCGGGAGGGGCTAGCACAGATACGCAGTATTTT
clone_size: NA; d_call: NA; j_call: TRBJ1-2; v_call: TRBV19; cdr3_aa: CASRSITGGDYGYTF; cdr3_nt: TGTGCCAGTAGATCGATCACGGGGGGGGATTACGGCTACACCTTC
clone_size: NA; d_call: NA; j_call: TRBJ1-6; v_call: TRBV28; cdr3_aa: CASSPMDGENSPLHF; cdr3_nt: TGTGCCAGCAGTCCCATGGACGGGGAAAATTCACCCCTCCACTTT
clone_size: NA; d_call: TRBD2; j_call: TRBJ2-1; v_call: TRBV5-4; cdr3_aa: CASSLRLALGSYNEQFF; cdr3_nt: TGTGCCAGCAGCTTAAGACTAGCCCTTGGCTCCTACAATGAGCAGTTCTTC
clone_size: NA; d_call: TRBD2; j_call: TRBJ2-5; v_call: TRBV28; cdr3_aa: CASSLGLLAGGLGETQYF; cdr3_nt: TGTGCCAGCAGTTTAGGTCTACTAGCGGGGGGCTTGGGGGAGACCCAGTACTTC